This T cell receptor beta chain comes out of a study of response to subunit inactivated influenza vaccine. The study, taken as a whole, reports: That few new T cells are recruited by each seasonal influenza vaccination was the authors' suggestion.

CDR3 length: 15 residues. V lost 0 bases and J lost 6, with 13 bases in between. Germline-derived CDR1 and CDR2 are SGHRS and YFSETQ. This clonotype has ten or more counts. The antigen is not known. TCRdb processed the RT-PCR reads anew with MiXCR; each CDR3 protein has one entry. The data contain 500,000 or so distinct CDR3 sequences, around 9.9% of them singletons. The clonotype was recovered from a man aged 50 to 59 who received an inactivated influenza vaccine. This specimen was PBMCs from blood, taken more than 35 days after vaccination. The chain links TRBV5-1 to TRBJ2-1; D possibly corresponds to TRBD2 (5 bases). The CDR3 nucleotides read TGCGCCAGCAGCTTGGCCGACGGGATTGGCAATGAGCAGTTCTTC. Translation gives CASSLADGIGNEQFF.